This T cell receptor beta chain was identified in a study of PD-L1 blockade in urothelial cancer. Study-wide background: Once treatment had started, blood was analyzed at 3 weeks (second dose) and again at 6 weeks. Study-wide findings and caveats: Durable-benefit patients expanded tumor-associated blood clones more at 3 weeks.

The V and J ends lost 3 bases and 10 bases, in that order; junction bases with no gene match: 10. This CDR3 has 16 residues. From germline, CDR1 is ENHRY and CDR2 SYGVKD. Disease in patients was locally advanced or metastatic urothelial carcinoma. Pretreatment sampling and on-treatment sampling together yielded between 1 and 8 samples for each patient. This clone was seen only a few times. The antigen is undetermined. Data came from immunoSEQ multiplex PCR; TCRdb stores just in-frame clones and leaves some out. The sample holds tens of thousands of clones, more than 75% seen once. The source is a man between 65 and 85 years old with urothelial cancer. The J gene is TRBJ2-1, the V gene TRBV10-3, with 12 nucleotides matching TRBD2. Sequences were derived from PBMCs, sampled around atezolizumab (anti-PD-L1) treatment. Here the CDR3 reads CAISERTSGALAEQFF. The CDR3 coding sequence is TGTGCCATCAGTGAAAGGACTAGCGGGGCGCTAGCGGAGCAGTTCTTC.